The rows below give T cell receptor beta chains drawn from one sample of a study of OX40 agonist ivuxolimab in advanced cancers. Data came from immunoSEQ multiplex PCR; TCRdb stores just in-frame clones and leaves some out. The table shows about 63,000 clones, with approximately 92% occurring only once. This specimen consisted of CD4+ or CD8+ T cells sorted from blood, obtained in a trial of the OX40 agonist ivuxolimab. The origin of the receptors is an adult with an advanced solid tumor such as melanoma, head and neck, liver or kidney cancer. The conserved cysteine and the conserved F or W are not part of the CDR3 here. The D gene is left open where the match is weak. A clone size is listed for some rows: how often the clone was seen (once, few, many), or a class if it is expanded.

j_call,clone_size,v_call,d_call,cdr3_aa
TRBJ2-3,-,TRBV5-1,-,ASSLPRGKSTDTQY
TRBJ1-1,-,TRBV7-8,-,ASLSPQGRAEAF
TRBJ2-4,-,TRBV28,TRBD2,ASSWGLASAKNIQY
TRBJ1-1,-,TRBV5-4,-,ASHQGGGTEAF
TRBJ2-1,-,TRBV7-2,TRBD2,ASAGLAEFSYNEQF
TRBJ2-1,-,TRBV18,TRBD1,ASSPTGQGFEQF
TRBJ2-2,-,TRBV10-3,TRBD1,AISGDRATGELF
TRBJ2-2,-,TRBV15,-,ATQGPGANTGELF
TRBJ2-5,-,TRBV7-2,TRBD2,ASAFSASGGMTQY
TRBJ1-2,-,TRBV6-1,-,ASSEVGGDGYT
TRBJ2-1,-,TRBV7-3,TRBD1,ASSRTGYNEQF
TRBJ2-5,-,TRBV11-1,-,ASSPGEGETQY
TRBJ1-1,-,TRBV7-9,-,ASSFGDHTEAF
TRBJ2-3,-,TRBV5-1,TRBD1,ASSHTFSGTGITDTQY
TRBJ2-3,-,TRBV5-1,TRBD2,ASSFGLAGPRGTDTQY
TRBJ2-1,-,TRBV7-2,TRBD1,ASSPMTGDNEQF
TRBJ2-3,-,TRBV4-1,TRBD2,ASSQDRTSGSRGTDTQY
TRBJ1-6,-,TRBV5-4,TRBD1,ASSGGTESSYNSPLH
TRBJ2-1,-,TRBV5-1,TRBD2,ASSLELASGYNEQF
TRBJ2-7,-,TRBV19,-,ASSRGTSKEDEQY
TRBJ2-1,-,TRBV15,-,ATSTRTENNEQF
TRBJ1-1,-,TRBV10-2,-,ASSEKFRGRGRTEAF
TRBJ1-4,-,TRBV11-1,-,ASSFRGHKEKLF
TRBJ1-1,-,TRBV2,TRBD1,ASSDGQDTEAF
TRBJ1-5,-,TRBV7-9,-,ASSRWGGEEPQH
TRBJ2-2,few,TRBV7-2,-,ASSRERAIGELF
TRBJ1-3,-,TRBV28,TRBD1,ASSETGQGIY
TRBJ2-5,-,TRBV5-6,-,ASSPSRGAFQETQY
TRBJ1-1,-,TRBV6-5,-,ASSYSGGGAEAF
TRBJ2-7,-,TRBV5-1,-,ASSLSTSNIYEQY
TRBJ2-2,-,TRBV5-1,-,ASSLVWGTGELF
-,-,TRBV11-3,TRBD1,ASSPWDRPYEQY
TRBJ2-3,-,TRBV5-1,-,ASSLVGLHPTQY
TRBJ1-5,-,TRBV28,TRBD1,ASSSMDRSTQPQH
TRBJ2-2,-,TRBV5-8,TRBD2,ASSPRTSGNTGELF
TRBJ1-5,few,TRBV27,-,ASSFGGDQPQH
TRBJ2-3,once,TRBV5-1,TRBD2,ASSLGTSSPDTQY
TRBJ2-5,-,TRBV7-9,-,ASSLRGLGRMETQY
TRBJ1-4,-,TRBV19,-,ASSLAGTNEKLF
TRBJ2-2,-,TRBV7-2,-,ASSLEVGVGLF
TRBJ2-2,-,TRBV20-1,-,SARDFGELF
TRBJ1-6,-,TRBV19,TRBD1,ASSMGQIYRSPLH
TRBJ1-2,-,TRBV7-3,-,ASSLTGKGWGYT
TRBJ2-2,-,TRBV5-1,TRBD2,ASSLELAGYTGELF
TRBJ2-3,-,TRBV10-1,-,ASSGLSGDTQY
TRBJ2-6,-,TRBV5-1,-,ASSSTLAAGANVLT
TRBJ2-1,-,TRBV5-1,-,ASSQGTPVNEQF
TRBJ1-2,-,TRBV5-6,-,ASSLVDRNYGYT
TRBJ2-2,-,TRBV7-9,TRBD1,ASSWDRGGELF
TRBJ1-5,-,TRBV29-1,TRBD1,SVATGTGGLEGSNQPQH
TRBJ2-7,-,TRBV28,TRBD1,ASTLLGSGGNYEQY